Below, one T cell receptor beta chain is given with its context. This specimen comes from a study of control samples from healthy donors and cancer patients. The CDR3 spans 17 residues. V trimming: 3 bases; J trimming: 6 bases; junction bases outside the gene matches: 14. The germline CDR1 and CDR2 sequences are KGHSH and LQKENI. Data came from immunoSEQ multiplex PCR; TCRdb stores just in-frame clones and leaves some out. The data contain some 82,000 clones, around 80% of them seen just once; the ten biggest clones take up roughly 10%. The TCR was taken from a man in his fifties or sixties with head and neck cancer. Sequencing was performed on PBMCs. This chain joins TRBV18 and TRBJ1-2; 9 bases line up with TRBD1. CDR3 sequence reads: CASSPTGRGQGTHGYTF. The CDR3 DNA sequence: TGTGCCAGCTCACCCACCGGGAGAGGACAGGGGACCCATGGCTACACCTTC.